This T cell receptor beta chain originates from a study of CD8+CD57+ T cells in acquired aplastic anemia. For CDR3 and TCR beta VDJ profiling, genomic DNA was the template used. TCRdb redid the calling of the reads with MiXCR, one entry per CDR3 protein. The sample has roughly 200,000 distinct CDR3 sequences, roughly 57% seen once. V trimming: 6 bases; J trimming: 3 bases; junction bases outside the gene matches: 9. This CDR3 comprises 16 residues. Germline lookup yields CDR1 ENHRY and CDR2 SYGVKD. The chain has TRBV10-3 and TRBJ2-1; TRBD2 matches 9 bases. The clonotype comes from a human donor in good health. Sequencing was carried out using sorted CD4+, CD8+, or CD8+CD57+ T cells (not recorded which) from PBMCs. The CDR3 DNA follows: TGTGCCATCAGAAAGACTAGCGGCCAAGTCTACAATGAGCAGTTCTTC. As protein: CAIRKTSGQVYNEQFF.